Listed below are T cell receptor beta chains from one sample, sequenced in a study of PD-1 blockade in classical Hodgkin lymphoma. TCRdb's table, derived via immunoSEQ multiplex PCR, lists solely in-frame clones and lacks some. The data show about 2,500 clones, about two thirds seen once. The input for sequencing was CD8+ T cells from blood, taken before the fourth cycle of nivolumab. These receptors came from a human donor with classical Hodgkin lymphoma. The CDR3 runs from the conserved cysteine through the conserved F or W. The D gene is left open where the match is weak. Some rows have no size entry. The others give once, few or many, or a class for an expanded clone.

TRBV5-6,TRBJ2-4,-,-,CASRIWGAGAKNIQYF
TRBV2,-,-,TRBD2,CASSEVVTSGPHSYEQYF
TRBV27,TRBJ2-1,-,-,CASSGWDNEQFF
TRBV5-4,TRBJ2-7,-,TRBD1,CASSLVTGGGYEQYF
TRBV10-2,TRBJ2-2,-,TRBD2,CASRASGGQNTGELFF
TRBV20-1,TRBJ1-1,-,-,CSPYGGLEAFF
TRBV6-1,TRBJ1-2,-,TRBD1,CASGTVNYGYTF
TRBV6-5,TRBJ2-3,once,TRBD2,CASSYVAGVGDTQYF
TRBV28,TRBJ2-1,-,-,CASSFYGSPYNEQFF
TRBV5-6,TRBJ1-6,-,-,CASQPGAYNSPLHF
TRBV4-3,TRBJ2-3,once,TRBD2,CASSQLGSGASTDTQYF
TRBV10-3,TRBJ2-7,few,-,CAISEEGREQYF
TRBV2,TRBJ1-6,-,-,CASSEGGPDNSPLHF
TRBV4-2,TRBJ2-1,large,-,CASSPPWGDEQFF
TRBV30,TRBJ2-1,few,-,CAWDLGDEQFF
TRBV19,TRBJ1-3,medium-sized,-,CASSAHMNSGNTIYF